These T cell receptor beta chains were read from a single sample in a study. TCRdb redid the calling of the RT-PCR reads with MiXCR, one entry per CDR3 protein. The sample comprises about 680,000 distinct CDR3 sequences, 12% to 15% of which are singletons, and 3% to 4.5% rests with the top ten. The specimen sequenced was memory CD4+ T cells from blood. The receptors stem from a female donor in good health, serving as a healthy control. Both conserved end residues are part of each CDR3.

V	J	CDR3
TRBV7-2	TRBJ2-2	CASSLVGNPGELFF
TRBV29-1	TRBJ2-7	CSVEALSYEQYF
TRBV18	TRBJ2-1	CASSPSAENEQFF
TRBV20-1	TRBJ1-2	CSAPSPNYGYTF
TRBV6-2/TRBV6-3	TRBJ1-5	CASTPGGAANQPQHF
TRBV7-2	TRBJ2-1	CASSRAGQGYNEQFF
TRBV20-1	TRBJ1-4	CSVPWTGSPANEKLFF
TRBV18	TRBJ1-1	CASSPESGTEAFF
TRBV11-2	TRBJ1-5	CASSPMRDRAQPQHF
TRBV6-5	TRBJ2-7	CASRSPGDYEQYF
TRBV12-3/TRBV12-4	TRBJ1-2	CASSLDGRRGYTF
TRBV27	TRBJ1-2	CASSYGQGYGYTF
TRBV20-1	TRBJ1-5	CSVKGGSQNQPQHF
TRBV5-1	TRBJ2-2	CASSGTTGNTGELFF
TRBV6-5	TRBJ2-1	CASSPPEPTYNEQFF
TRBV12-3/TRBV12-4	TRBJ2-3	CASSWTSGSPGDTQYF
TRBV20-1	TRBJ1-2	CSPRDLNYGYTF
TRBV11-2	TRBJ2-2	CASSPLGLAHTGELFF
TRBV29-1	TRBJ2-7	CSGSGSYEQYF
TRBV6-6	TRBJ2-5	CASSSLQGAETQYF
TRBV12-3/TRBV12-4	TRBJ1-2	CASSFGTGVLGGYTF
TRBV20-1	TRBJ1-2	CSAGYPGQEDRRGYTF
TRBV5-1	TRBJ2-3	CASSSDGRTDTQYF
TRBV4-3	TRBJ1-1	CASSLITNTEAFF
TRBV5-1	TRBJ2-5	CASTQQGRGPSGKETQYF
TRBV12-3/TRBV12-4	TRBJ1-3	CASSLGENTIYF
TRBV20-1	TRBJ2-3	CSAGGGATRTDTQYF
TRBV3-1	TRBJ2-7	CASSQQREQFHEQYF
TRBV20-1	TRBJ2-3	CSARDQTSAPDTQYF
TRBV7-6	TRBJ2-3	CASSLSQTSGSRDTQYF
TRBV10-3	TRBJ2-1	CASGTGVDNEQFF
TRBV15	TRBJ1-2	CATSRGWTGNYGYTF
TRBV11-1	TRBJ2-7	CASSPSPSTYEQYF
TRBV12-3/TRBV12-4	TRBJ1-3	CASSLAGSGNTIYF
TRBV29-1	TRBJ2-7	CSVTGDMKYSEQPTYEQYF
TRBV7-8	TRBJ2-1	CASSQAGATSSYNEQFF
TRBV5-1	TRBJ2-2	CASERQGYGELFF
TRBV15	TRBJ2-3	CATSFPRQGVTTDTQYF
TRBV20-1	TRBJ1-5	CSASPGGSRTYEHF
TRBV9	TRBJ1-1	CASGGGRGPEAFF
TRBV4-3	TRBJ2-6	CASSQVAVVAGANVLTF